The next 16 T cell receptor beta chains were all read from a single sample in a study of shared clonotypes between healthy human individuals. TCRdb keeps only in-frame clones here, not all; method: immunoSEQ multiplex PCR. The repertoire consists of around 640,000 clones, with around 96% occurring once and the leading ten covering about 0.12%. Naive-designated CD8 cells lacked CD45RO, were positively enriched for CCR7, and omitted terminally differentiated effector memory CD45RA+ cells. Sequenced: naive CD8+ T cells sorted from blood. The receptor set was obtained from a woman under 40 in good health.

In this sample, this clone turned up a few times. The J gene is TRBJ2-7, the V gene TRBV5-1, with 9 bases aligning to TRBD2. Unmatched junction bases numbered 14, after V lost 6 bases and J lost 4 bases. The germline V gene has CDR1 SGHRS and CDR2 YFSETQ. The CDR3 contains 16 residues. This CDR3 reads CASTGAGGPHGYEQYF. Here the CDR3 DNA reads TGCGCCAGCACAGGGGCGGGGGGGCCCCATGGGTACGAGCAGTACTTC.

This chain links TRBV27 with TRBJ1-2, with 9 bases identical to TRBD1. The CDR3 consists of 16 residues. Germline V gene lookup returns CDR1 MNHEY and CDR2 SMNVEV (reference sequence). Unmatched junction bases numbered 7, after V lost 3 bases and J lost 2 bases. The CDR3 is CASSFAGQGLNYGYTF. CDR3 sequence (DNA): TGTGCCAGCAGTTTCGCCGGACAGGGGCTAAACTATGGCTACACCTTC.

The rearrangement uses TRBV2 and TRBJ1-3; D unclear. Between the trimmed V and J ends, which lost 4 bases and 0 bases, there was a span of 10 bases. Germline loops: CDR1 SNHLY, CDR2 FYNNEI. This CDR3 has 15 amino acids. The CDR3 DNA follows: TGTGCCAGCAGTGTAGCCCAGTACTCTGGAAACACCATATATTTT. Encoded protein: CASSVAQYSGNTIYF.

The gene calls are TRBV2 and TRBJ2-1, with 9 bases lining up with TRBD2. The CDR3 loop spans 15 amino acids. Germline V gene lookup returns CDR1 SNHLY and CDR2 FYNNEI. The V and J ends lost 3 bases and 6 bases, in that order; junction bases with no gene match: 6. The CDR3 bases are TGTGCCAGCAGTGAGCGGCTAGCGGGAATCAATGAGCAGTTCTTC. Its protein is CASSERLAGINEQFF.

V and J are TRBV6-4 and TRBJ2-3, with 8 bases identical to TRBD2. Germline assignment: CDR1 MRHNA and CDR2 SNTAGT. V lost 3 bases, J lost 4 bases, and 3 bases stayed unmatched. CDR3 size: 14 residues. The CDR3 DNA reads as TGTGCCAGCAGTGAAGCGGGAGCGTCAGATACGCAGTATTTT. Amino acid sequence: CASSEAGASDTQYF.

The CDR3 bases are TGTGCCAGCAGCCCCGCAAAATTCGCCTCCAATCAGCCCCAGCATTTT. Its protein is CASSPAKFASNQPQHF. The chain employs TRBV28 and TRBJ1-5, with D unresolved. Germline-derived CDR1 and CDR2 are MDHEN and SYDVKM. There are 16 residues in the CDR3. V lost 6 bases and J 3 bases, leaving 18 bases between the germline ends.

The chain employs TRBV28 and TRBJ2-1, with TRBD2 as a possible D gene (5 bases). The CDR3 length is 12 residues. Germline V CDR1 and CDR2: MDHEN, SYDVKM. The V and J ends lost 2 bases and 8 bases respectively, with 7 bases between them. CDR3 residues: CASSLQEDEQFF. DNA for the CDR3: TGTGCCAGCAGTTTACAGGAGGATGAGCAGTTCTTC. Full variable domain (remainder filled in from reference TRBV28 and TRBJ2-1): DVKVTQSSRYLVKRTGEKVFLECVQDMDHENMFWYRQDPGLGLRLIYFSYDVKMKEKGDIPEGYSVSREKKERFSLILESASTNQTSMYLCASSLQEDEQFFGPGTRLTVL.

This chain joins TRBV11-2 and TRBJ2-1, with TRBD1 matching 7 bases. V lost 5 bases and J lost 3; bases outside the gene matches: 7. The CDR3 is 15 amino acids. The germline V gene has CDR1 SGHAT and CDR2 FQNNGV. CDR3 loop: CASSPNGQVYNEQFF. The CDR3 DNA follows: TGTGCCAGCAGCCCAAATGGACAGGTCTACAATGAGCAGTTCTTC.

The chain combines TRBV7-9 with TRBJ1-4; D possibly corresponds to TRBD1 (5 bases). Germline CDR1 reads SEHNR; CDR2 reads FQNEAQ (reference sequence). The CDR3 runs 12 residues. The V gene lost 6 bases and the J gene lost 7 bases, with 9 bases spanning the gap. The CDR3 protein is CASRSGGEKLFF. The DNA for the CDR3 is TGTGCCAGCAGAAGCGGGGGTGAAAAACTGTTTTTT. The full variable domain, in which reference TRBV7-9 and TRBJ1-4 provide the parts outside the CDR3, is DTGVSQNPRHKITKRGQNVTFRCDPISEHNRLYWYRQTLGQGPEFLTYFQNEAQLEKSRLLSDRFSAERPKGSFSTLEIQRTEQGDSAMYLCASRSGGEKLFFGSGTQLSVL.

The genes are TRBV20-1 and TRBJ2-5; D ambiguous. With 5 bases removed from V and 7 bases from J, the gap between germline ends came to 8 bases. The CDR3 contains 10 residues. The germline gives CDR1 DFQATT, CDR2 SNEGSKA (reference sequence). The CDR3 DNA sequence: TGCAGTGCTGACACGGGGACCCAGTACTTC. It translates to CSADTGTQYF.

This sequence joins TRBV6-1 and TRBJ2-7; D unresolved. Trimming pared 7 bases from V and 6 bases from J, leaving 19 bases between. This CDR3 has 14 residues. Looked up from germline, CDR1 is MNHNS and CDR2 is SASEGT. The CDR3 spells CASIGWQRRSEQYF. The CDR3 DNA follows: TGTGCCAGCATAGGGTGGCAGCGCAGAAGCGAGCAGTACTTC.

The V call is TRBV5-6, the J call TRBJ1-1; weak D call: TRBD1 (6 bases). Germline CDR1 and CDR2: SGHDT and YYEEEE. V was cut by 0 bases and J by 5 bases, with 11 bases left in between. This CDR3 region has 14 residues. The CDR3 region is CASSLGTGMTEAFF. The CDR3 nucleotides read TGTGCCAGCAGCTTGGGAACAGGGATGACTGAAGCTTTCTTT. Combining the CDR3 with reference TRBV5-6 and TRBJ1-1 gives the whole variable domain DAGVTQSPTHLIKTRGQQVTLRCSPKSGHDTVSWYQQALGQGPQFIFQYYEEEERQRGNFPDRFSGHQFPNYSSELNVNALLLGDSALYLCASSLGTGMTEAFFGQGTRLTVV.

This clone was counted a single time. This chain links TRBV28 with TRBJ2-2; 7 nucleotides align to TRBD1. This CDR3 region has 16 residues. CDR1 MDHEN and CDR2 SYDVKM come from the germline V gene. V shed 4 bases, J shed 4 bases, and the junction held 9 bases outside the gene matches. The CDR3 region is CASSWWGQHFTGELFF. The CDR3 DNA reads as TGTGCCAGCAGTTGGTGGGGACAGCATTTCACCGGGGAGCTGTTTTTT.

This chain uses TRBV19 with TRBJ2-7; TRBD1 matches 11 bases. Germline-derived CDR1 and CDR2 are LNHDA and SQIVND (reference sequence). The CDR3 has 18 residues. V lost 0 bases and J lost 7; bases outside the gene matches: 14. The CDR3 loop reads CASSIDSRRGQGAGEQYF. In DNA, the CDR3 is TGTGCCAGTAGTATAGATTCGAGGCGCGGACAGGGGGCGGGAGAGCAGTACTTC.

CDR3 sequence: CASSTRGQRESSTV. The CDR3 DNA sequence: TGTGCCAGCAGTACCCGTGGGCAGCGGGAGTCCTCTACGGTG. The chain couples TRBV28 to TRBJ2-7; 8 bases agree with TRBD2. CDR1 is MDHEN and CDR2 is SYDVKM in the germline V gene. The CDR3 sequence is 14 residues long.

The rearrangement links TRBV5-4 to TRBJ2-7; unclear D gene. Trimming shortened V by 0 bases and J by 5 bases, and 9 bases separated the two germline ends. The CDR3 is made up of 13 amino acids. The germline V gene encodes CDR1 SGHNT and CDR2 YYREEE (reference sequence). The CDR3: CASSLALAHEQYF. The CDR3 nucleotides are TGTGCCAGCAGCTTGGCCCTCGCTCACGAGCAGTACTTC.